The 27 T cell receptor beta chains below were found in one sample sequenced in a study of long-term antiretroviral therapy in people with HIV. Researchers ran immunoSEQ v3.0 at survey level. The method was immunoSEQ multiplex PCR; TCRdb's version includes in-frame clones alone and lacks a portion of them. Found here are 28,000 or so clones, 88% of them singletons; the top ten hold about 4%. This specimen consisted of unsorted PBMCs, obtained 0.5 years after starting antiretroviral therapy. The receptor set was obtained from a young woman with HIV.

The V gene is TRBV7-9, the J gene TRBJ2-3; no reliable D call. V lost 0 bases and J lost 0, with 10 bases in between. The CDR3 has 16 amino acids. The V gene's germline CDR1 is SEHNR and CDR2 FQNEAQ (reference sequence). The CDR3 sequence: CASSLALGASTDTQYF. DNA of the CDR3: TGTGCCAGCAGCTTAGCTCTGGGCGCTAGCACAGATACGCAGTATTTT.

The chain joins TRBV7-2 to TRBJ2-7; D is unresolved. The CDR3 sequence is 11 residues long. Germline-derived CDR1 and CDR2 are SGHTA and FQGNSA. Trimming shortened V by 6 bases and J by 2 bases, and 5 bases separated the two germline ends. The CDR3 DNA sequence: TGTGCCAGCAGTGAAGCCTACGAGCAGTACTTC. Translation: CASSEAYEQYF. The whole variable domain, remainder taken from reference TRBV7-2 and TRBJ2-7, is GAGVSQSPSNKVTEKGKDVELRCDPISGHTALYWYRQSLGQGLEFLIYFQGNSAPDKSGLPSDRFSAERTGGSVSTLTIQRTQQEDSAVYLCASSEAYEQYFGPGTRLTVT.

The chain carries TRBV27 and TRBJ2-1, with D perhaps matching TRBD1 or TRBD2 (5 bases each). V lost 5 bases to trimming and J lost 6 bases, with 23 bases between them. Germline-derived CDR1 and CDR2 are MNHEY and SMNVEV (reference sequence). The CDR3 covers 17 residues. This chain's CDR3 is CASSGDPYATHFNEQFF. The CDR3 coding sequence is TGTGCCAGCAGTGGGGACCCCTACGCAACACACTTCAATGAGCAGTTCTTC.

A note on this clone: Relative to the germline gene, one junction end is altered; a read error may explain this. The V gene is TRBV6-1, the J gene TRBJ2-5, with unresolved D. CDR1 and CDR2 (germline): MNHNS, SASEGT. The CDR3 length is 12 residues. DNA for the CDR3: TGTGCCAGCACCTTCGACCAGGAGACCCAGTACTTC. Translated: CASTFDQETQYF.

Details on this clone: This same CDR3 is encoded by further DNA sequences in the sample. This chain joins TRBV4-3 and TRBJ2-1; 10 positions match TRBD2. V was pared by 1 base and J by 4 bases, with 1 base of the junction left unmatched. This CDR3 contains 15 residues. The germline gives CDR1 LGHNA, CDR2 YSLEER. The CDR3 DNA follows: TGCGCCAGCAGCCAAGGGACTAGCGGTTACAATGAGCAGTTCTTC. Translating gives CASSQGTSGYNEQFF.

The V and J genes are TRBV11-3 and TRBJ2-3; no definite D call. Germline CDR1 and CDR2: SGHNT and YENEEA. The CDR3 totals 16 residues. Deletions cut 5 bases from V and 3 bases from J, with 18 bases between. The CDR3 reads CASSPGSPDRTDTQYF. The DNA for the CDR3 is TGTGCCAGCAGCCCGGGCTCCCCAGATAGGACAGATACGCAGTATTTT.

This chain links TRBV7-2 with TRBJ2-1; 14 nucleotides match TRBD2. CDR1 and CDR2 from the germline V gene are SGHTA and FQGNSA. V dropped 3 bases and J dropped 0; count of bases not matched to a gene: 7. The CDR3 extends over 19 amino acids. The CDR3 sequence is CASSFDRGTSGSSYNEQFF. Here the CDR3 DNA reads TGTGCCAGCAGCTTTGACAGGGGGACTAGCGGGAGCTCCTACAATGAGCAGTTCTTC. Full variable domain (outside the CDR3, taken from reference TRBV7-2 and TRBJ2-1): GAGVSQSPSNKVTEKGKDVELRCDPISGHTALYWYRQSLGQGLEFLIYFQGNSAPDKSGLPSDRFSAERTGGSVSTLTIQRTQQEDSAVYLCASSFDRGTSGSSYNEQFFGPGTRLTVL.

The J gene is TRBJ1-5, the V gene TRBV19; no definite D call. The V and J ends lost 3 bases and 4 bases respectively, with 13 bases between them. Germline CDR1 LNHDA, CDR2 SQIVND (reference sequence). The CDR3 consists of 15 residues. CDR3 in DNA: TGTGCCAGTAGTATTAACGCTGAGCTAAATCAGCCCCAGCATTTT. Protein: CASSINAELNQPQHF.

The chain joins TRBV27 to TRBJ2-3, with 10 bases fitting TRBD2. The CDR3 sequence is 16 residues long. The V segment lost 10 bases and the J segment 1 base; nucleotides outside the gene matches: 11. Germline CDR1 MNHEY, CDR2 SMNVEV (reference sequence). Written as DNA, the CDR3 is TGTGCCATCCGCCGGGGAACTAGCGGGGGCACAGATACGCAGTATTTT. Protein product: CAIRRGTSGGTDTQYF.

The chain joins TRBV19 to TRBJ2-1; TRBD2 agrees at 12 bases. The germline V gene encodes CDR1 LNHDA and CDR2 SQIVND (reference sequence). The V and J ends lost 1 base and 9 bases, in that order; junction bases with no gene match: 4. The CDR3 contains 15 residues. The CDR3 DNA reads TGTGCCAGTAGTATAGGGGCTAGCGGGAGGGCTGAGCAGTTCTTC. This gives the protein CASSIGASGRAEQFF.

The chain carries TRBV7-9 and TRBJ2-7; 10 positions match TRBD2. Germline-derived CDR1 and CDR2 are SEHNR and FQNEAQ (reference sequence). V lost 3 bases to trimming and J lost 0 bases; unmatched junction nucleotides: 5. CDR3 length: 16 residues. The chain's CDR3 is CASSLSLAGDSYEQYF. CDR3 in DNA: TGTGCCAGCAGCTTGTCGCTAGCGGGGGACTCCTACGAGCAGTACTTC.

This clone was observed once. The J gene is TRBJ2-6, the V gene TRBV6-1; D ambiguous. This CDR3 comprises 16 residues. The germline CDR1 and CDR2 sequences are MNHNS and SASEGT. V dropped 3 bases and J dropped 1 base, with 10 bases sitting between them. CDR3 residues: CASSDLRFSGANVLTF. DNA of the CDR3: TGTGCCAGCAGTGACCTACGTTTTTCTGGGGCCAACGTCCTGACTTTC.

CDR3 sequence (DNA): TGTGCCAGCAGGTTGGGACTAGCGGACACCGGGGAGCTGTTTTTT. Encoded protein: CASRLGLADTGELFF. The gene calls are TRBV11-2 and TRBJ2-2; 11 nucleotides match TRBD2. The CDR3 covers 15 residues. The germline V gene has CDR1 SGHAT and CDR2 FQNNGV. V was clipped by 6 bases and J by 3 bases; unmatched bases: 3.

The chain carries TRBV14 and TRBJ2-7; 11 nucleotides line up with TRBD2. CDR1 and CDR2 (germline): SGHDN, FVKESK. The V gene end was trimmed by 4 bases and the J gene end by 2 bases; junction bases not matched to a gene: 13. The CDR3 sequence is 18 residues long. CDR3 nucleotide sequence: TGTGCCAGCAGCCCCAGGCGAGACGGTAGCGGGAGGGCCTACGAGCAGTACTTC. This gives the protein CASSPRRDGSGRAYEQYF.

This sequence joins TRBV7-2 and TRBJ1-5; D gene ambiguous. The CDR3 sequence is 15 residues long. Trimming took 6 bases from V and 4 from J, leaving 16 bases between them. CDR1 and CDR2 (germline): SGHTA, FQGNSA. The DNA for the CDR3 is TGTGCCAGCAGTCTTCAGGCTACATCTAATCAGCCCCAGCATTTT. Protein sequence: CASSLQATSNQPQHF.

This chain joins TRBV5-4 and TRBJ1-2; D remains ambiguous. Germline CDR1 is SGHNT and CDR2 is YYREEE (reference sequence). The CDR3 runs to 14 residues. V lost 0 bases, J lost 2 bases, and 8 bases lay in between. CDR3 sequence: CASSLDSLNYGYTF. The DNA for the CDR3 is TGTGCCAGCAGCTTGGACAGCCTGAACTATGGCTACACCTTC.

This chain connects TRBV2 to TRBJ2-2; 9 bases line up with TRBD1. The V gene's germline CDR1 is SNHLY and CDR2 FYNNEI. This CDR3 spans 15 amino acids. V lost 9 bases to trimming and J lost 3 bases; unmatched junction nucleotides: 8. The CDR3 DNA is TGTGCCAGAAGCAGCGGACAGGGGTACACCGGGGAGCTGTTTTTT. It specifies CARSSGQGYTGELFF.

V gene TRBV11-2 combines with J gene TRBJ1-3, with D hard to call. This CDR3 has 12 residues. The ends were cut back, 3 bases at V and 11 bases at J, with 11 bases in the middle. From germline, CDR1 is SGHAT and CDR2 FQNNGV. CDR3 in amino acids: CASSFPLGAIYF. DNA for the CDR3: TGTGCCAGCAGCTTCCCCCTCGGGGCCATATATTTT.

This chain joins TRBV18 and TRBJ2-1; 11 nucleotides agree with TRBD2. The germline V gene has CDR1 KGHSH and CDR2 LQKENI. J was trimmed by 5 bases and V by 5 bases; bases with no gene match: 8. CDR3 length equals 16 residues. The CDR3 is CASSDRLAGPDNEQFF. In DNA, the CDR3 is TGTGCCAGCTCAGATAGACTAGCGGGACCTGACAATGAGCAGTTCTTC.

V and J are TRBV29-1 and TRBJ2-3; D gene uncertain. The CDR3 runs to 13 residues. V dropped 4 bases and J dropped 7 bases, with 15 bases sitting between them. Germline V gene lookup returns CDR1 SQVTM and CDR2 ANQGSEA. CDR3 residues: CSVATLHGNTQYF. CDR3 nucleotides: TGCAGCGTTGCGACCCTCCACGGAAATACGCAGTATTTT.

There are a few counts of this clone. The V call is TRBV6-5, the J call TRBJ2-1; D may be TRBD2 (5 bases). Trimming took off 5 bases at V and 5 bases at J, with 16 bases between the two ends. Germline V gene data show CDR1 as MNHEY and CDR2 as SVGAGI. The CDR3 length is 15 residues. The chain's CDR3 is CASSHGLVPDNEQFF. CDR3 DNA: TGTGCCAGCAGTCACGGACTCGTACCCGACAATGAGCAGTTCTTC.

The chain carries TRBV19 and TRBJ1-1; D is unclear. The CDR3 loop spans 16 amino acids. Germline CDR1 LNHDA, CDR2 SQIVND (reference sequence). V was trimmed by 1 base and J by 3 bases, leaving 15 bases between them. CDR3 sequence reads: CASSIAGVVPHTEAFF. The CDR3 nucleotides are TGTGCCAGTAGTATAGCTGGGGTCGTCCCCCACACTGAAGCTTTCTTT.

This rearrangement joins TRBV7-9 to TRBJ2-4, with a tentative D call TRBD2 (6 bases). The CDR3 contains 14 residues. Trimming took off 1 base at V and 4 bases at J, with 8 bases between the two ends. Germline V gene lookup returns CDR1 SEHNR and CDR2 FQNEAQ (reference sequence). The CDR3 DNA reads as TGTGCCAGCAGCTTAGTAAGCGGGAAAAACATTCAGTACTTC. This encodes CASSLVSGKNIQYF.

This chain uses TRBV5-1 with TRBJ1-1, with 9 bases aligning to TRBD1. The CDR3 sequence is 15 residues long. The J segment lost 4 bases and the V segment lost 2 bases, leaving 6 bases of the junction unmatched. Per the germline V gene, CDR1 is SGHRS and CDR2 is YFSETQ. The CDR3 protein is CASSFPGTGSTEAFF. The CDR3 coding sequence is TGCGCCAGCAGCTTTCCCGGGACAGGGTCCACTGAAGCTTTCTTT.

The V call is TRBV7-3, the J call TRBJ1-3; no clear D. This CDR3 is built from 13 residues. Germline CDR1 and CDR2: SGHTA and FQGTGA. V was clipped by 5 bases and J by 6 bases, with 11 bases between them. Written as DNA, the CDR3 is TGTGCCAGCAGCCGGTCTCTCGAAAACACCATATATTTT. It yields the protein CASSRSLENTIYF.

V gene TRBV18 combines with J gene TRBJ1-3; perhaps TRBD1 as D (6 bases). Germline values: CDR1 KGHSH, CDR2 LQKENI. V was clipped by 5 bases and J by 4 bases, with 15 bases between them. This CDR3 is 15 amino acids long. CDR3 sequence reads: CASSELQGSGNTIYF. The CDR3 nucleotides are TGTGCCAGCTCAGAACTACAGGGCTCCGGAAACACCATATATTTT.

This clone was detected only once. The V call is TRBV9, the J call TRBJ1-2; 9 bases are shared with TRBD1. CDR3 length: 18 amino acids. The V segment lost 4 bases and the J segment 0 bases; nucleotides outside the gene matches: 13. Germline loops: CDR1 SGDLS, CDR2 YYNGEE. The CDR3 sequence: CASSLTGTGPDTNYGYTF. CDR3 DNA: TGTGCCAGCAGCCTGACCGGGACAGGGCCCGATACTAACTATGGCTACACCTTC.